These 27 T cell receptor beta chains were sequenced from one sample in a study of shared clonotypes between healthy human individuals. Libraries were prepared by immunoSEQ multiplex PCR; TCRdb keeps only in-frame clonotypes and omits some of them. This table has about a million clones, approximately 80% appearing once. Sequenced input: memory CD4+ T cells from PBMCs. This sample's subset: CD45RA-negative fraction. These receptors were obtained from a man aged 18 to 30 in good health. Some clones in this sample may be carry-over from other donors' samples.

The chain employs TRBV10-3 and TRBJ2-3; 7 nucleotides match TRBD2. The CDR3 consists of 14 residues. CDR1 is ENHRY, CDR2 SYGVKD, per germline. Unmatched junction bases numbered 8, after V lost 7 bases and J lost 4 bases. The CDR3 spells CAIKETSMPDTQYF. The CDR3 coding sequence is TGTGCCATCAAAGAGACTAGCATGCCAGATACGCAGTATTTT.

To note about this clone: The sample has other DNA sequences that encode this CDR3 too. The genes are TRBV7-9 and TRBJ2-1; maybe TRBD2 (6 bases). V was shortened by 0 bases and J by 7 bases, with 10 bases between the two germline ends. Per germline, CDR1 SEHNR and CDR2 FQNEAQ (reference sequence). The CDR3 sequence is 14 residues long. The CDR3 spells CASSLARLANEQFF. The CDR3 bases are TGTGCCAGCAGCTTAGCGCGTCTAGCGAATGAGCAGTTCTTC.

The chain recombines TRBV19 with TRBJ1-2, with TRBD1 matching 12 bases. In germline, CDR1 is LNHDA, CDR2 SQIVND (reference sequence). Losses at the gene ends were 10 bases for V and 4 bases for J; bases not matched to a gene: 10. This CDR3 region has 15 residues. The CDR3 DNA reads as TGTGCCACTTCCCGGGGACAGGGGGCTGGCTATGGCTACACCTTC. It specifies CATSRGQGAGYGYTF.

On this clone itself: A read error may explain this, as a much larger clone is one base away. This chain uses TRBV7-2 with TRBJ2-2; no reliable D call. Germline V CDR1 and CDR2: SGHTA, FQGNSA. This CDR3 is 12 amino acids long. DNA for the CDR3: TGTGCCAGCAGCTTGAACACCAGGGAGCTGTTTTTT. As protein: CASSLNTRELFF.

The chain employs TRBV19 and TRBJ2-5; D is undetermined. Germline CDR1 LNHDA, CDR2 SQIVND (reference sequence). Trimming removed 6 bases at V and 1 base at J, with 9 bases between. There are 13 residues in the CDR3. The DNA for the CDR3 is TGTGCCAGTAGGAATCTTGCCCAAGAGACCCAGTACTTC. Protein: CASRNLAQETQYF.

The rearrangement joins TRBV14 to TRBJ2-3, with a tentative D call TRBD2 (5 bases). With 4 bases removed from V and 2 bases from J, the gap between germline ends came to 7 bases. Germline-derived CDR1 and CDR2 are SGHDN and FVKESK. The CDR3 covers 13 residues. The CDR3: CASSRGYTDTQYF. As DNA, the CDR3 is TGTGCCAGCAGCCGCGGGTACACAGATACGCAGTATTTT.

Worth noting for this clone: This same CDR3 is encoded by further DNA sequences in the sample. The V call is TRBV28, the J call TRBJ2-7; D ambiguous. Germline V CDR1 and CDR2: MDHEN, SYDVKM. The CDR3 has 12 amino acids. V lost 5 bases to trimming and J lost 0 bases, with 5 bases between them. In nucleotides, the CDR3 is TGTGCCAGCAGTCTTAACTCCTACGAGCAGTACTTC. It codes for CASSLNSYEQYF.

The chain employs TRBV2 and TRBJ1-3, with D perhaps matching TRBD1 (5 bases). Germline V gene sequence: CDR1 SNHLY, CDR2 FYNNEI. V was pared by 6 bases and J by 8 bases, with 17 bases between. CDR3 length: 14 amino acids. CDR3 amino acids: CASSPGISRDTIYF. For the CDR3, the DNA is TGTGCCAGCAGCCCAGGGATATCTAGGGACACCATATATTTT.

This clone was recorded once. The gene calls are TRBV11-3 and TRBJ2-2; 9 bases match TRBD2. Germline CDR1 and CDR2: SGHNT and YENEEA. V shed 8 bases, J shed 5 bases, and the junction held 9 bases outside the gene matches. The length of the CDR3 is 15 residues. In DNA form, the CDR3 reads TGTGCCAGCGGTCCCGTAGCGGGAGTTACCGGGGAGCTGTTTTTT. Translating it yields CASGPVAGVTGELFF.

The V gene is TRBV19, the J gene TRBJ1-5; D might be TRBD1 (6 bases). Germline-derived CDR1 and CDR2 are LNHDA and SQIVND (reference sequence). The CDR3 is made up of 17 amino acids. Trimming took 2 bases from V and 6 from J, leaving 20 bases between them. The CDR3 reads CASSIRGGRGGGQPQHF. CDR3 in DNA: TGTGCCAGTAGTATACGGGGAGGCCGGGGAGGGGGTCAGCCCCAGCATTTT.

The chain links TRBV21-1 to TRBJ2-2; the table assigns TRBD1, which was not confirmed against the DNA. TRBV21-1 is noted as a pseudogene. The CDR3 consists of 15 residues. Here the CDR3 reads CASSKASQGFGELFF. The CDR3 DNA reads as TGTGCCAGCAGCAAAGCGTCGCAGGGATTCGGGGAGCTGTTTTTT.

The table lists this clone with many counts. The CDR3 nucleotides read TGCGCCAGCAGTCAATGGGCCAACCAAGAGACCCAGTACTTC. This translates into CASSQWANQETQYF. The chain couples TRBV23-1 to TRBJ2-5; D call uncertain. TRBV23-1 is marked as an open reading frame, function uncertain. Trimming removed 1 base at V and 0 bases at J, with 6 bases between. This CDR3 is built from 14 residues.

Here the CDR3 reads CASRGSGNTIYF. CDR3 nucleotides: TGTGCCAGCAGGGGTTCAGGAAACACCATATATTTT. This chain connects TRBV4-2 to TRBJ1-3; D gene ambiguous. Germline assignment: CDR1 LGHNA and CDR2 YNFKEQ. V dropped 6 bases and J dropped 4 bases, with 7 bases sitting between them. The CDR3 is 12 amino acids.

The genes are TRBV7-9 and TRBJ1-2; D gene uncertain. Germline V gene sequence: CDR1 SEHNR, CDR2 FQNEAQ (reference sequence). The V end was cut by 5 bases, the J end by 4 bases, with 20 bases between. The CDR3 is 16 residues long. The CDR3 DNA follows: TGTGCCAGCAGCAAAAGCGGAGGACCACCGGGCTATGGCTACACCTTC. Encoded protein: CASSKSGGPPGYGYTF.

CDR3 sequence: CATRGPTNTEAFF. The CDR3 DNA reads as TGTGCCACCCGAGGACCTACGAACACTGAAGCTTTCTTT. The chain uses TRBV19 and TRBJ1-1; D unresolved. CDR1 and CDR2 (germline): LNHDA, SQIVND (reference sequence). The CDR3 has 13 residues. V was cut by 10 bases and J by 1 base, with 13 bases left in between.

The chain couples TRBV11-3 to TRBJ2-7, with D uncertain. CDR1 SGHNT and CDR2 YENEEA come from the germline V gene. The CDR3 has 13 amino acids. V was cut by 5 bases and J by 3 bases, with 11 bases left in between. The CDR3 region has the DNA TGTGCCAGCAGCCCAAGAAGTGGCTACGAGCAGTACTTC. Translating gives CASSPRSGYEQYF.

V is TRBV6-1 and J is TRBJ2-2; a possible D gene is TRBD1 (5 bases). Germline CDR1 and CDR2: MNHNS and SASEGT. This CDR3 has 15 residues. Trimming removed 8 bases at V and 0 bases at J, with 13 bases between. The CDR3 loop reads CASARQSPNTGELFF. As DNA, the CDR3 is TGTGCCAGCGCAAGACAGAGCCCGAACACCGGGGAGCTGTTTTTT.

This chain uses TRBV9 with TRBJ2-3; D is perhaps TRBD2 (6 bases). The V gene lost 1 base and the J gene lost 6 bases, with 15 bases spanning the gap. The CDR3 sequence is 15 residues long. Germline V gene sequence: CDR1 SGDLS, CDR2 YYNGEE. The CDR3 DNA is TGTGCCAGCAGCGTACAAATAGCGGAAGGCGATACGCAGTATTTT. Protein sequence: CASSVQIAEGDTQYF.

The chain couples TRBV7-9 to TRBJ1-1; D is unresolved. There are 15 residues in the CDR3. CDR1 SEHNR and CDR2 FQNEAQ come from the germline V gene (reference sequence). V was pared by 2 bases and J by 4 bases, with 14 bases between. The CDR3 region has the DNA TGTGCCAGCAGCTTACGAGAAGGGCTAGGCACTGAAGCTTTCTTT. Encoded protein: CASSLREGLGTEAFF.

The V call is TRBV4-2, the J call TRBJ1-5; D perhaps matches TRBD1 (5 bases). The CDR3 covers 16 residues. Trimming removed 0 bases from V and 10 bases from J, with 19 bases in between. Germline V gene data show CDR1 as LGHNA and CDR2 as YNFKEQ. CDR3 in amino acids: CASSQDSSDAGRPQHF. The CDR3 DNA reads TGTGCCAGCAGCCAAGATTCCTCGGACGCAGGGAGACCCCAGCATTTT.

About this clone: This may stem from a read error, because a much larger clone lies one nucleotide away. Distinct nucleotide sequences in the sample also encode this CDR3. The CDR3 nucleotides are TGTGCCAGCTCACCAGGGCAGTCTGCAAGGGTAGCTTTCTTT. Its protein product is CASSPGQSARVAFF. This rearrangement joins TRBV18 to TRBJ1-1; D gene ambiguous. Trimming took 2 bases from V and 10 from J, leaving 17 bases between them. The CDR3 is 14 amino acids. From germline, CDR1 is KGHSH and CDR2 LQKENI. The full variable domain, its missing parts supplied by reference TRBV18 and TRBJ1-1, is NAGVMQNPRHLVRRRGQEARLRCSPMKGHSHVYWYRQLPEEGLKFMVYLQKENIIDESGMPKERFSAEFPKEGPSILRIQQVVRGDSAAYFCASSPGQSARVAFFGQGTRLTVV.

The DNA of the CDR3 is TGTGCCAGTAGAAAACTAGCGGGTCCCGCCACAGATACGCAGTATTTT. This gives the protein CASRKLAGPATDTQYF. The rearrangement links TRBV19 to TRBJ2-3; 9 positions agree with TRBD2. Unmatched junction bases numbered 9, after V lost 6 bases and J lost 2 bases. CDR3 length equals 16 residues. Germline lookup yields CDR1 LNHDA and CDR2 SQIVND (reference sequence).

The CDR3 DNA reads as TGTGCCAGCAGCTTATTTGCAGCAGATACGCAGTATTTT. Protein sequence: CASSLFAADTQYF. The chain links TRBV7-2 to TRBJ2-3; D is uncertain. This CDR3 is built from 13 residues. CDR1 is SGHTA and CDR2 is FQGNSA in the germline V gene. V shed 2 bases and J shed 4 bases, with 7 bases lying between them.

The rearrangement joins TRBV5-5 to TRBJ1-4, with D unclear. With 2 bases removed from V and 7 bases from J, the gap between germline ends came to 6 bases. The germline gives CDR1 SGHKS, CDR2 YYEKEE (reference sequence). This CDR3 has 12 amino acids. The CDR3 sequence is CASSFGVEKLFF. CDR3 nucleotide sequence: TGTGCCAGCAGCTTTGGGGTTGAAAAACTGTTTTTT.

A single count supports this clone. The CDR3, as DNA: TGTGCCAGCAGCTACGACACACGAGGGACTGAAGCTTTCTTT. Translating it yields CASSYDTRGTEAFF. V and J are TRBV5-6 and TRBJ1-1, with no clear D. V gave up 3 bases and J gave up 5 bases, with 14 bases separating them. Germline V lookup: CDR1 SGHDT, CDR2 YYEEEE. There are 14 residues in the CDR3. Combining the CDR3 with reference TRBV5-6 and TRBJ1-1 gives the whole variable domain DAGVTQSPTHLIKTRGQQVTLRCSPKSGHDTVSWYQQALGQGPQFIFQYYEEEERQRGNFPDRFSGHQFPNYSSELNVNALLLGDSALYLCASSYDTRGTEAFFGQGTRLTVV.

This chain links TRBV2 with TRBJ1-5; the match to TRBD1 covers 9 bases. Unmatched junction bases numbered 7, after V lost 1 base and J lost 6 bases. In germline, CDR1 is SNHLY, CDR2 FYNNEI. The CDR3 loop spans 16 amino acids. The CDR3 here is CASSEVGGQGLQPQHF. The CDR3 DNA is TGTGCCAGCAGTGAAGTAGGTGGACAGGGGCTTCAGCCCCAGCATTTT.

The rearrangement joins TRBV29-1 to TRBJ2-3, with 9 bases lining up with TRBD2. J was trimmed by 10 bases and V by 5 bases; bases with no gene match: 10. Germline CDR1 SQVTM, CDR2 ANQGSEA. The CDR3 extends over 13 amino acids. CDR3 protein: CSVRAGGSRAQYF. The CDR3 DNA sequence: TGCAGCGTTAGGGCGGGAGGGTCCCGGGCGCAGTATTTT.